This T cell receptor (beta chain) appears in the sequencing data of a study of memory CD4+ T cells and cytomegalovirus serostatus. In the original processing: Out-of-frame sequences were removed, leaving roughly 2,200,000 distinct TCRbeta sequences. TCRdb's table, derived via immunoSEQ multiplex PCR, lists solely in-frame clones and lacks some. Clone size and the V and J calls come from that table; the DNA yielded D and trimming. There are tens of thousands of clones in the sample; 78% occur only once, and roughly 0.84% lies in the top ten. In this sample, this clone turned up a few times. Trimming took 0 bases from V and 7 from J, leaving 8 bases between them. The CDR3 length is 14 residues. Per germline, CDR1 SGHRS and CDR2 YFSETQ. The sort gate was single viable CD3+CD4+CD8-CD45RO+ cells for memory CD4+ T cells. After thawing, CD4+ T cells were positively selected.

This TCR was recovered from an adult in good health and CMV-seronegative. The rearrangement joins TRBV5-1 to TRBJ1-6; D gene uncertain. The sample was memory CD4+ T cells from blood. CDR3 DNA: TGCGCCAGCAGCTTGGCAAGGGAAAATTCACCCCTCCACTTT. Translated, it gives CASSLARENSPLHF.